Shown below are 27 T cell receptor beta chains from a single sample sequenced in a study of breast tumors, draining lymph nodes, adjacent tissues. TCRdb reprocessed the multiplex PCR reads with MiXCR, giving one entry per CDR3 protein. This table has about 31,000 distinct CDR3 sequences, 60% to 80% appearing once. The sample comprised breast tumor tissue. These receptor sequences come from a female donor with breast cancer. Some clones in this sample may be carry-over from other donors' samples.

The rearrangement links TRBV30 to TRBJ2-7, with D perhaps TRBD1 (5 bases). Germline V gene lookup returns CDR1 GTSNPN and CDR2 SVGIG (reference sequence). The V and J ends lost 1 base and 4 bases respectively, with 11 bases between them. This CDR3 is built from 13 residues. The CDR3 loop is CAWSEAGLYEQYF. The CDR3 DNA follows: TGTGCCTGGAGTGAGGCAGGGCTTTACGAGCAGTACTTC.

The chain links TRBV20-1 to TRBJ1-5; perhaps TRBD1 as D (5 bases). Trimming cost V 6 bases and J 11 bases, with 17 bases left between them. The CDR3 runs to 12 residues. Germline V gene lookup returns CDR1 DFQATT and CDR2 SNEGSKA (reference sequence). CDR3 nucleotide sequence: TGCAGTGCGACGCCAGGGAGGGAGACCCAGCATTTT. Protein product: CSATPGRETQHF.

In its sample, this clonotype was seen many times. The gene calls are TRBV12-3 or TRBV12-4 and TRBJ2-5, with D possibly TRBD2 on 6 matching bases. Trimming shortened V by 3 bases and J by 4 bases, and 6 bases separated the two germline ends. This CDR3 is 12 amino acids long. The CDR3 DNA is TGTGCCAGCAGTTTGACTAGAGAGACCCAGTACTTC. It codes for CASSLTRETQYF.

The rearrangement uses TRBV11-2 and TRBJ2-1; 10 bases match TRBD2. The CDR3 covers 16 residues. The J segment lost 5 bases and the V segment lost 1 base, leaving 5 bases of the junction unmatched. The V gene's germline CDR1 is SGHAT and CDR2 FQNNGV. CDR3 amino acids: CASSLGLAGVHNEQFF. The DNA of the CDR3 is TGTGCCAGCAGCTTAGGGCTAGCGGGAGTTCACAATGAGCAGTTCTTC.

The rearrangement joins TRBV6-6 to TRBJ2-7, with D possibly TRBD1 on 5 matching bases. This CDR3 is built from 13 residues. V lost 5 bases to trimming and J lost 6 bases, with 14 bases between them. CDR1 is MNHNY and CDR2 is SVGAGI in the germline V gene (reference sequence). In DNA, the CDR3 is TGTGCCAGCAGTGAGCTGGGGCAGAGCGAGCAGTACTTC. The encoded protein is CASSELGQSEQYF.

About this clonotype: This CDR3 is missing its conserved last phenylalanine or tryptophan, likely due to a read error. The chain employs TRBV7-2 and TRBJ1-2, with 10 bases that match TRBD1. CDR1 is SGHTA and CDR2 is FQGNSA in the germline V gene. The CDR3 contains 14 residues. The J segment lost 7 bases and the V segment lost 5 bases, leaving 7 bases of the junction unmatched. The CDR3 protein is CASSHRDRGVGYTL. The CDR3 DNA sequence: TGTGCCAGCAGCCATCGGGACAGGGGAGTTGGCTACACCCTC.

This clonotype was recorded at least ten times. A read error is possible here, since a much larger clone lies one base away. The V and J genes are TRBV20-1 and TRBJ2-7, with 8 bases matching TRBD1. Germline V lookup: CDR1 DFQATT, CDR2 SNEGSKA (reference sequence). The length of the CDR3 is 14 residues. Trimming cost V 1 base and J 6 bases; bases outside gene matches: 8. The CDR3 DNA is TGCAGTGCTAGAGTGAGGCAGGGGGCGTCCGAGCAGTACTTC. Translated: CSARVRQGASEQYF.

This rearrangement joins TRBV6-5 to TRBJ1-2, with D tentatively TRBD1 (6 bases). The CDR3 is 14 residues long. The germline gives CDR1 MNHEY, CDR2 SVGAGI. V dropped 4 bases and J dropped 2 bases, with 11 bases sitting between them. The CDR3 sequence: CASSSTRGNYGYTF. The CDR3 nucleotides are TGTGCCAGCAGTTCAACAAGGGGGAACTATGGCTACACCTTC.

The chain uses TRBV19 and TRBJ1-2; tentatively, D is TRBD1 (5 bases). The V and J ends lost 5 bases and 6 bases respectively, with 13 bases between them. In germline, CDR1 is LNHDA, CDR2 SQIVND (reference sequence). The CDR3 is 13 amino acids. The CDR3: CASSGDSWDGYTF. CDR3 nucleotide sequence: TGTGCCAGTAGTGGAGACAGTTGGGATGGCTACACCTTC.

This sequence joins TRBV7-2 and TRBJ1-5, with a possible D match to TRBD1 (5 bases). The V gene lost 4 bases and the J gene lost 1 base, with 8 bases spanning the gap. This CDR3 spans 14 amino acids. Germline V gives CDR1 SGHTA, CDR2 FQGNSA. In DNA form, the CDR3 reads TGTGCCAGCAGCTCAGGGTTCAGCAATCAGCCCCAGCATTTT. It yields the protein CASSSGFSNQPQHF. The whole variable domain, filled in from reference TRBV7-2 and TRBJ1-5, reads GAGVSQSPSNKVTEKGKDVELRCDPISGHTALYWYRQSLGQGLEFLIYFQGNSAPDKSGLPSDRFSAERTGGSVSTLTIQRTQQEDSAVYLCASSSGFSNQPQHFGDGTRLSIL.

Remarks on this clonotype: The junction and the germline gene differ at one end; a read error may be behind it. The V gene is TRBV6-5, the J gene TRBJ2-7; no definite D call. The germline V gene encodes CDR1 MNHEY and CDR2 SVGAGI. The CDR3 spans 15 residues. The CDR3 loop reads CASSHSQDGSYEQYF. CDR3 DNA sequence: TGTGCCAGCAGTCACTCGCAGGACGGGTCCTACGAGCAGTACTTC.

The table lists this clonotype with many counts. A single base separates this from a much larger clone, so it may be a read error. The rearrangement links TRBV20-1 to TRBJ2-1; 8 bases are a match to TRBD1. V lost 6 bases, J lost 9 bases, and 13 bases stayed unmatched. The CDR3 is 14 amino acids. The germline V gene encodes CDR1 DFQATT and CDR2 SNEGSKA (reference sequence). The CDR3 nucleotides read TGCAGTGCGGACAGGGTCCAGACGAACACTGAGCAGTTCTTC. Its translation is CSADRVQTNTEQFF.

The chain combines TRBV11-2 with TRBJ1-2, with 7 bases aligning to TRBD1. CDR1 and CDR2 (germline): SGHAT, FQNNGV. With V trimmed by 5 bases and J by 4 bases, 10 bases remained unmatched. The CDR3 totals 15 residues. The CDR3 loop is CASSPQGQSIYGYTF. The CDR3, as DNA: TGTGCCAGCAGCCCGCAGGGACAGTCTATCTATGGCTACACCTTC. Looking up the rest from reference TRBV11-2 and TRBJ1-2 gives the full variable domain: EAGVAQSPRYKIIEKRQSVAFWCNPISGHATLYWYQQILGQGPKLLIQFQNNGVVDDSQLPKDRFSAERLKGVDSTLKIQPAKLEDSAVYLCASSPQGQSIYGYTFGSGTRLTVV.

This clonotype appeared many times. The V and J genes are TRBV2 and TRBJ1-1; D call uncertain. V was shortened by 8 bases and J by 4 bases, with 8 bases between the two germline ends. Germline values: CDR1 SNHLY, CDR2 FYNNEI. This CDR3 is built from 11 residues. The CDR3 protein is CASREGTEAFF. CDR3 in DNA: TGTGCCAGCCGCGAGGGCACTGAAGCTTTCTTT.

The CDR3 region is CASSQDPGQGGQPQHF. The CDR3 DNA sequence: TGTGCCAGCAGCCAAGATCCGGGACAGGGAGGTCAGCCCCAGCATTTT. V gene TRBV4-2 combines with J gene TRBJ1-5, with 9 bases identical to TRBD1. The CDR3 sequence is 16 residues long. CDR1 and CDR2 (germline): LGHNA, YNFKEQ. Trimming at V came to 0 bases and at J to 6 bases, leaving 6 bases not matched to a gene.

This clonotype showed up just once. The V gene is TRBV11-1, the J gene TRBJ2-3, with 7 bases matching TRBD1. Germline V lookup: CDR1 SGHAT, CDR2 FQDESV (reference sequence). The trim removed 4 bases at V and 0 bases at J, leaving 4 bases unmatched. The CDR3 totals 15 residues. The DNA of the CDR3 is TGTGCCAGCAGCTCGCAGGGACAGAGCACAGATACGCAGTATTTT. Translation: CASSSQGQSTDTQYF.

This clonotype appeared many times. A much larger clone lies a single base off, so this may be a read error. V usage is TRBV6-2 or TRBV6-3 and J usage is TRBJ1-5; D unresolved. The CDR3 has 13 residues. Trimming cost V 5 bases and J 6 bases, with 11 bases left between them. The germline CDR1 and CDR2 sequences are MNHEY and SVGEGT. CDR3 loop: CASSHGSRQPQHF. The CDR3 region has the DNA TGTGCCAGCAGTCACGGATCACGTCAGCCCCAGCATTTT.

CDR3 nucleotides: TGTGCCAGCAGTTACCTTCGAGAGACCCAGTACTTC. Translation gives CASSYLRETQYF. The rearrangement joins TRBV6-6 to TRBJ2-5; unclear D gene. CDR1 MNHNY and CDR2 SVGAGI come from the germline V gene (reference sequence). V was pared by 2 bases and J by 4 bases, with 5 bases between. The CDR3 spans 12 residues.

This sequence joins TRBV6-5 and TRBJ2-7, with D possibly TRBD1 on 6 matching bases. Germline V gene sequence: CDR1 MNHEY, CDR2 SVGAGI. V lost 8 bases and J 6 bases, leaving 17 bases between the germline ends. The CDR3 loop spans 13 amino acids. The CDR3 region has the DNA TGTGCCAGCTCCCCGGGACACCCACTCGAGCAGTACTTC. Its protein product is CASSPGHPLEQYF.

V and J are TRBV2 and TRBJ1-6; D unclear. The CDR3 is 15 amino acids. Trimming shortened V by 8 bases and J by 8 bases, and 19 bases separated the two germline ends. CDR1 is SNHLY, CDR2 FYNNEI, per germline. CDR3 loop: CASRAGMGWDSPLHF. CDR3 bases: TGTGCCAGCCGGGCGGGAATGGGTTGGGATTCACCCCTCCACTTT.

This clonotype was seen more than once but under ten times. The chain carries TRBV6-5 and TRBJ2-6, with a possible D match to TRBD1 (5 bases). V lost 5 bases, J lost 0 bases, and 8 bases lay in between. This CDR3 is built from 15 residues. The germline gives CDR1 MNHEY, CDR2 SVGAGI. The CDR3 here is CASSHDSSGANVLTF. The CDR3 coding sequence is TGTGCCAGCAGTCACGACAGCTCTGGGGCCAACGTCCTGACTTTC.

The V gene is TRBV2, the J gene TRBJ2-2; 8 bases agree with TRBD2. J gave up 1 base and V 6 bases, and 4 bases lay outside the gene matches. Germline values: CDR1 SNHLY, CDR2 FYNNEI. The CDR3 loop spans 15 amino acids. Here the CDR3 DNA reads TGTGCCAGCAGGAGCGGGGGCCAGAACACCGGGGAGCTGTTTTTT. Protein: CASRSGGQNTGELFF.

The chain carries TRBV7-8 and TRBJ2-2; 8 nucleotides align to TRBD1. The V segment lost 5 bases and the J segment 7 bases; nucleotides outside the gene matches: 6. The CDR3 has 14 residues. CDR1 is SGHVS, CDR2 FQNEAQ, per germline. The CDR3 loop is CASSGDRGVGELFF. CDR3 coding DNA: TGTGCCAGCAGCGGAGACAGGGGAGTCGGGGAGCTGTTTTTT.

Relative to its sample, this clonotype is medium-sized. The chain carries TRBV12-3 or TRBV12-4 and TRBJ2-3, with TRBD2 matching 11 bases. The CDR3 contains 16 residues. V lost 5 bases, J lost 3 bases, and 7 bases stayed unmatched. The CDR3 protein is CASSPRVAGGTDTQYF. As DNA, the CDR3 is TGTGCCAGCAGTCCCCGGGTAGCGGGAGGGACAGATACGCAGTATTTT.

This clonotype was counted a few times. The V gene is TRBV7-3, the J gene TRBJ2-3; TRBD2 matches 9 bases. The CDR3 totals 16 residues. V shed 5 bases and J 2 bases; nucleotides not matched to a gene: 8. Germline V CDR1 and CDR2: SGHTA, FQGTGA. CDR3 DNA sequence: TGTGCCAGCAGCCAAGGGCTAGCGGGACCCACAGATACGCAGTATTTT. Residues: CASSQGLAGPTDTQYF. Based on the CDR3 plus reference TRBV7-3 and TRBJ2-3, the full variable domain is GAGVSQTPSNKVTEKGKYVELRCDPISGHTALYWYRQSLGQGPEFLIYFQGTGAADDSGLPNDRFFAVRPEGSVSTLKIQRTERGDSAVYLCASSQGLAGPTDTQYFGPGTRLTVL.

On this clonotype itself: One end of the junction does not line up with germline, which may come from a read error. V and J are TRBV29-1 and TRBJ2-2; maybe TRBD1 (5 bases). CDR1 SQVTM and CDR2 ANQGSEA come from the germline V gene. The CDR3 has 14 residues. In nucleotides, the CDR3 is TGCAGCGTTGAAAGACAGCCGAACACCGGAGAGCTGTTTTTT. Residues: CSVERQPNTGELFF.

J is TRBJ2-7 and V is TRBV12-3 or TRBV12-4, with 9 bases that match TRBD2. This CDR3 comprises 16 residues. V lost 1 base to trimming and J lost 3 bases; unmatched junction nucleotides: 7. The CDR3, as DNA: TGTGCCAGCAGTTTAGGGTTAGCGGGGGTCGGCTACGAGCAGTACTTC. Protein product: CASSLGLAGVGYEQYF.